This TCR beta chain is drawn from a study of T cell repertoires in cytomegalovirus infection. TCRdb re-called the reads with MiXCR, one entry per CDR3 protein. The sample gives roughly 500,000 distinct CDR3 sequences, around a third of which show up once; 15% to 20% is in the top ten. In the case of this clonotype: What it binds is not known.

Germline-derived CDR1 and CDR2 are SGHRS and YFSETQ. This CDR3 is built from 12 residues. The V end lost 4 bases, the J end lost 7 bases, and 11 bases lay between the germline ends. This sample comprised cultured PBMCs, obtained from culture after CMV antigen stimulation. V usage is TRBV5-1 and J usage is TRBJ1-2; D uncertain. The receptor comes from a human donor in good health (CMV status not recorded). Some clones in this sample may be carry-over from other donors' samples. The CDR3 DNA reads TGCGCCAGCAGCCCGGACGGAGTTGGCTACACCTTC. Translated: CASSPDGVGYTF.